A selection of T cell receptor beta chains follows, all from one sample in a study of cytomegalovirus exposure and HLA in healthy donors. Assay: immunoSEQ multiplex PCR; the TCRdb copy retains only in-frame clones and omits some. The repertoire holds 170,000 or so clones, with 85% as singletons. The sequencing input was PBMCs. All receptors derive from a man between 18 and 35 years old in good health and CMV-seropositive. Each CDR3 is given with its conserved first and last residue. D genes are given only for firm matches. Not every row has a clone size; where given, it reads once, few, many or a size class.

>NA|TRBJ1-5|NA|TRBV30
TGTGCCTGGAGCGCAGGCCCCGGGCCCCAGCATTTT
CAWSAGPGPQHF
>NA|TRBJ1-4|TRBD1|TRBV5-4
TGTGCCAGCAGCTCCTCAGGGGGCCTTAATGAAAAACTGTTTTTT
CASSSSGGLNEKLFF
>NA|TRBJ2-7|NA|TRBV2
TGTGCCAGCAGTGAAAACAACTCCTACGAGCAGTACTTC
CASSENNSYEQYF
>NA|TRBJ2-7|TRBD1|TRBV27
TGTGCCAGCAGTTTGTTCCAGGGGGCTACTTCAGGGCAGTACTTC
CASSLFQGATSGQYF
>NA|TRBJ1-2|NA|TRBV5-6
TGTGCCAGCAGCTTGGCCGGGACTAACTATGGCTACACCTTC
CASSLAGTNYGYTF
>NA|TRBJ1-4|TRBD1|TRBV13
TGTGCCAGCAGCTCGGTCCGGGACAGTGAAAAACTGTTTTTT
CASSSVRDSEKLFF
>NA|TRBJ2-7|NA|TRBV30
TGTGCCTGGAGGGGGCCCAAGCAGTACTTC
CAWRGPKQYF
>NA|TRBJ1-2|NA|TRBV28
TGTGCCAGCAGCCCAGCGGGGTATGGCTACACCTTC
CASSPAGYGYTF
>NA|TRBJ2-3|NA|TRBV11-3
TGTGCCAGCAGCTCCTTGGGGGGTTCGGGCACAGATACGCAGTATTTT
CASSSLGGSGTDTQYF
>NA|TRBJ1-6|TRBD1|TRBV7-3
TGTGCCAGCAGCTTACCCAACCTTACAGGGGGAGATAATTCACCCCTCCACTTT
CASSLPNLTGGDNSPLHF
>NA|TRBJ2-2|NA|TRBV10-2
TGCGCCAGCAGTGTCGGGACGAACACCGGGGAGCTGTTTTTT
CASSVGTNTGELFF
>NA|TRBJ2-1|TRBD1|TRBV27
TGTGCCAGCAGTTTATCGGACAGGGGTCACAATGAGCAGTTCTTC
CASSLSDRGHNEQFF
>once|TRBJ1-5|NA|TRBV12-5
TGTGCTAGTGGTTTGGGAACCGACAGTAGCAATCAGCCCCAGCATTTT
CASGLGTDSSNQPQHF
>NA|TRBJ1-1|NA|TRBV2
TGTGCCAGGGGCACCGTTAACACTGAAGCTTTCTTT
CARGTVNTEAFF
>NA|TRBJ2-7|TRBD2|TRBV27
TGTGCCAGCAACCCTAGCGGAGGGGCCTACGAGCAGTACTTC
CASNPSGGAYEQYF
>NA|TRBJ2-4|TRBD1|TRBV6-5
TGTGCCAGCAGCTTAACAGGGGCCCACTACGAGTACTTC
CASSLTGAHYEYF
>NA|TRBJ1-5|NA|TRBV12-5
TGTGCTAGTGGTTACGATGGGCTCCAGCATTTT
CASGYDGLQHF
>NA|TRBJ1-2|NA|TRBV28
TGTGCCAGCCAACAGGGACTATATGGCTACACCTTC
CASQQGLYGYTF
>NA|TRBJ2-2|NA|TRBV6-5
TGTGCCAGCAGTTACGAGGGAACGAACACCGGGGAGCTGTTTTTT
CASSYEGTNTGELFF
>NA|TRBJ1-2|NA|TRBV6-1
TGTGCCAGCAGTGATTTTAAGGGCAGGGATGGCTACACCTTC
CASSDFKGRDGYTF
>few|TRBJ2-2|NA|TRBV11-3
TGTGCCAGCAGCTTAGCTACAGGGCCCACCGGGGAGCTGTTTTTT
CASSLATGPTGELFF
>NA|TRBJ1-1|NA|TRBV6-5
TGTGCCAGCACCGGCGGCTTACAGGGCGGCACTGAAGCTTTCTTT
CASTGGLQGGTEAFF
>NA|TRBJ1-6|TRBD1|TRBV27
TGTGCCAGCAGTTTAGGGACAGGGGCATATTCACCCCTCCACTTT
CASSLGTGAYSPLHF
>NA|TRBJ2-7|TRBD2|TRBV7-8
TGTGCCAGCAGCGCCCCGGGAGGGCTGTACGAGCAGTACTTC
CASSAPGGLYEQYF
>few|TRBJ2-2|TRBD2|TRBV6-1
TGTGCCAGCAGTGAAGAGCGGGGGGACCTACCCAACACCGGGGAGCTGTTTTTT
CASSEERGDLPNTGELFF
>NA|TRBJ2-2|NA|TRBV10-1
TGCGCCAGCAGTGAGTCGTGGGCCGCAGGGAACACCGGGGAGCTGTTTTTT
CASSESWAAGNTGELFF
>NA|TRBJ1-1|NA|TRBV9
TGTGCCAGCAGCGTAATAGTGAGCACTGAAGCTTTCTTT
CASSVIVSTEAFF
>few|TRBJ2-7|TRBD1|TRBV30
TGTGCCTGGAGTGCGGCCAGGACAGGGCCGCAGTACTTC
CAWSAARTGPQYF
>NA|TRBJ2-3|TRBD2|TRBV28
TGTGCCAGCCACCTTAGCGGGCGTGGAGATACGCAGTATTTT
CASHLSGRGDTQYF
>NA|TRBJ2-2|TRBD2|TRBV5-4
TGTGCCAGCAGCGTCACTAGCGGGGGGCCCGGGGAGCTGTTTTTT
CASSVTSGGPGELFF
>NA|TRBJ1-3|NA|TRBV28
TGTGCCAGCAGTTTTGGGCAGGGATATCCCTCTGGAAACACCATATATTTT
CASSFGQGYPSGNTIYF
>NA|TRBJ1-5|NA|TRBV7-2
TGTGCCAGCAGCTTAGTGCCGGGGGAGCATCAGCCCCAGCATTTT
CASSLVPGEHQPQHF
>NA|TRBJ2-1|NA|TRBV2
TGTGCCAGCAGTGCCCTCAATGAGCAGTTCTTC
CASSALNEQFF
>NA|TRBJ2-7|NA|TRBV28
TGTGCCAGCAGGCTTTCCCAGTACTACGAGCAGTACTTC
CASRLSQYYEQYF
>NA|TRBJ2-7|NA|TRBV2
TGTGCCAGCAGCATCGGTTACGAGCAGTACTTC
CASSIGYEQYF
>NA|TRBJ1-1|NA|TRBV5-4
TGTGCCAGCAGCTTGGCCAAACAGGGTGGCAACACTGAAGCTTTCTTT
CASSLAKQGGNTEAFF
>NA|TRBJ2-7|NA|TRBV27
TGTGCCAGCAGTTCACAGGGAGTCGGCTCCTACGAGCAGTACTTC
CASSSQGVGSYEQYF
>once|TRBJ1-3|NA|TRBV12-5
TGTGCTAGTGGTTTGGTACATGGGGCCCTCTCTGGAAACACCATATATTTT
CASGLVHGALSGNTIYF
>once|TRBJ2-7|TRBD1|TRBV5-1
TGCGCCAGCAGCTTGTCTAGGACAGGCGGCGAGCAGTACTTC
CASSLSRTGGEQYF
>NA|TRBJ2-7|TRBD1|TRBV6-6
TGTGCCAGCAGCCTCCTCGGGACAGTTCGCTACGAGCAGTACTTC
CASSLLGTVRYEQYF
>NA|TRBJ1-2|NA|TRBV6-1
TGTGCCAGCAGCAACCCCCTTAGCTATGGCTACACCTTC
CASSNPLSYGYTF
>NA|TRBJ1-2|NA|TRBV6-5
TGTGCCAGCAGGCCCCCTGGGAGCAGTGGGTGCTACACCTTC
CASRPPGSSGCYTF
>NA|TRBJ2-5|NA|TRBV5-6
TGTGCCAGCAGCTTTCTGCAGGGACAAGAGACCCAGTACTTC
CASSFLQGQETQYF
>once|TRBJ2-3|TRBD2|TRBV9
TGTGCCAGCAGCGCCGCTAGCGGGGGAAGCACAGATACGCAGTATTTT
CASSAASGGSTDTQYF
>NA|TRBJ2-3|TRBD2|TRBV27
TGTGCCAGCAGTTTGGGGACTAGCGGGGGTAGCACAGATACGCAGTATTTT
CASSLGTSGGSTDTQYF